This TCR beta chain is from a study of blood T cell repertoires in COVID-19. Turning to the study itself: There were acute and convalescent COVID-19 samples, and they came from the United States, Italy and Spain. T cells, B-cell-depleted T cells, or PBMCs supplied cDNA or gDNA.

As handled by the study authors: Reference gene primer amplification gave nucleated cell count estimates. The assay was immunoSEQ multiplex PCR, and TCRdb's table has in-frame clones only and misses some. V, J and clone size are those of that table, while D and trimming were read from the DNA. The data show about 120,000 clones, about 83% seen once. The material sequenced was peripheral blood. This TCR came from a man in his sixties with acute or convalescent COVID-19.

For the CDR3, the DNA is TGTGCCAGCAGCTTGGCAAAGGCGGGCAATCAGCCCCAGCATTTT. Translation: CASSLAKAGNQPQHF. The chain carries TRBV5-6 and TRBJ1-5; no definite D call. CDR1 and CDR2 (germline): SGHDT, YYEEEE. Trimming removed 0 bases from V and 2 bases from J, with 9 bases in between. The CDR3 contains 15 residues.